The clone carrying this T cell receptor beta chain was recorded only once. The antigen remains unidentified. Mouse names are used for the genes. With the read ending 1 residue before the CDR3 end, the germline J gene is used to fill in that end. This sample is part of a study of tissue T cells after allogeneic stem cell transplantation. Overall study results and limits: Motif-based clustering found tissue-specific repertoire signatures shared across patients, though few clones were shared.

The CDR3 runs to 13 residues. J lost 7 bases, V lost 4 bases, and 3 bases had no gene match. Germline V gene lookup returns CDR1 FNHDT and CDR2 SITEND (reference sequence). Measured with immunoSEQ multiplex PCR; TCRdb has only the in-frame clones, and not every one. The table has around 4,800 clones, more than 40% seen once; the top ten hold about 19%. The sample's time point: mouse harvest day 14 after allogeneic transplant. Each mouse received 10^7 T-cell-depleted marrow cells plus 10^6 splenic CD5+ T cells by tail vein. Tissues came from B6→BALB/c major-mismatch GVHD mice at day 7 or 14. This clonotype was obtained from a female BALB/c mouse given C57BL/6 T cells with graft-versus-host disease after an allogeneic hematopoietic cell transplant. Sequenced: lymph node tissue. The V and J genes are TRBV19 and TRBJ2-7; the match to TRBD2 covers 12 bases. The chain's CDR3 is CASSRLGGQEQYF. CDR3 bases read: TGTGCCAGCAGTCGACTGGGGGGGCAAGAACAGTAC. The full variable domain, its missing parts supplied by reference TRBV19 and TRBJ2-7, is GGIITQTPKFLIGQEGQKLTLKCQQNFNHDTMYWYRQDSGKGLRLIYYSITENDLQKGDLSEGYDASREKKSSFSLTVTSAQKNEMAVFLCASSRLGGQEQYFGPGTRLTVL.